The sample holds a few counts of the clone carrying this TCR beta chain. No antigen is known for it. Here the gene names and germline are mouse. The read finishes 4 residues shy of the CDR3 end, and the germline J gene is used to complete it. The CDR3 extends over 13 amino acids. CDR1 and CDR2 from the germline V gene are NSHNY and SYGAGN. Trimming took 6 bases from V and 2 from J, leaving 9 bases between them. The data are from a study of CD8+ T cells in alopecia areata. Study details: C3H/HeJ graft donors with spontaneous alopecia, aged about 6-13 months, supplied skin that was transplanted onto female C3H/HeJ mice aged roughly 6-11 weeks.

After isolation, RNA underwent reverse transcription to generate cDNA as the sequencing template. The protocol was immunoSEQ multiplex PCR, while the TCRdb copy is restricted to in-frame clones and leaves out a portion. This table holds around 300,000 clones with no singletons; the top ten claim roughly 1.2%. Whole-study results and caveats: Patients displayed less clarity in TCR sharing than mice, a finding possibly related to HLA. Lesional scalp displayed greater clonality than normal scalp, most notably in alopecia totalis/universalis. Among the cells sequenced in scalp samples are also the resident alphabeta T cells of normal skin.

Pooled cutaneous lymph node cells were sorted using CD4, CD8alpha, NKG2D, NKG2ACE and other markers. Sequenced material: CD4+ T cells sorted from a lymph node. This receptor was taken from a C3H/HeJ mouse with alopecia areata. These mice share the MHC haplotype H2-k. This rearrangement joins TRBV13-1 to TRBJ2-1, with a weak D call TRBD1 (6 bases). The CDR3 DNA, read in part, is TGTGCCAGCAAAGGGGGAGACTATGCT. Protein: CASKGGDYA. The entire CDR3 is CASKGGDYAEQFF.